This passage covers 9 T cell receptor beta chains from one sample sequenced in a study of T cell responses to AZD1222 COVID-19 vaccine. The method was immunoSEQ multiplex PCR; TCRdb's version includes in-frame clones alone and lacks a portion of them. The data show some 140,000 clones, with under 95% seen just once and about 1.9% held by the top ten. Material: peripheral blood, obtained on day 0 of AZD1222 vaccination. These receptors came from an adult in good health.

The chain uses TRBV6-4 and TRBJ2-5, with 14 bases fitting TRBD2. CDR3 length equals 20 residues. Germline CDR1 reads MRHNA; CDR2 reads SNTAGT. The junction had 18 bases not matched to a gene; V was cut back by 4 bases and J by 5 bases. DNA for the CDR3: TGTGCCAGCAGTGCTAAACGACCTACATGGACTAGCGGGGGGATTGAGACCCAGTACTTC. Translating gives CASSAKRPTWTSGGIETQYF.

The CDR3: CASSVGRTALSGNTIYF. The CDR3 DNA reads TGTGCCAGCAGCGTAGGAAGGACAGCTCTCTCTGGAAACACCATATATTTT. The chain uses TRBV9 and TRBJ1-3; D might be TRBD1 (6 bases). CDR1 is SGDLS and CDR2 is YYNGEE in the germline V gene. V was trimmed by 0 bases and J by 0 bases, leaving 13 bases between them. The CDR3 length is 17 residues. The variable domain in full, with the rest retrieved from reference TRBV9 and TRBJ1-3, is DSGVTQTPKHLITATGQRVTLRCSPRSGDLSVYWYQQSLDQGLQFLIQYYNGEERAKGNILERFSAQQFPDLHSELNLSSLELGDSALYFCASSVGRTALSGNTIYFGEGSWLTVV.

This chain joins TRBV18 and TRBJ1-5; 7 bases map to TRBD1. J was trimmed by 3 bases and V by 3 bases; bases with no gene match: 5. This CDR3 has 15 residues. CDR1 and CDR2 (germline): KGHSH, LQKENI. Here the CDR3 DNA reads TGTGCCAGCTCACCTTCGAGGGGGCTCAATCAGCCCCAGCATTTT. As protein: CASSPSRGLNQPQHF.

Worth noting for this clone: The sample contains more than one DNA sequence encoding this CDR3. The chain joins TRBV4-3 to TRBJ1-2, with D unresolved. CDR1 is LGHNA, CDR2 YSLEER, per germline. The CDR3 has 15 amino acids. V lost 4 bases to trimming and J lost 2 bases, with 14 bases between them. CDR3 loop: CASSPDNNHNYGYTF. The DNA for the CDR3 is TGCGCCAGCAGCCCTGACAATAATCACAACTATGGCTACACCTTC.

The chain recombines TRBV2 with TRBJ2-2; D possibly corresponds to TRBD1 (5 bases). V shed 6 bases and J shed 2 bases, with 10 bases lying between them. The CDR3 runs to 14 residues. In germline, CDR1 is SNHLY, CDR2 FYNNEI. The CDR3 loop is CASRADRNTGELFF. As DNA, the CDR3 is TGTGCCAGCAGGGCCGACAGAAACACCGGGGAGCTGTTTTTT.

J is TRBJ2-7 and V is TRBV6-2 or TRBV6-3; D is ambiguous. This CDR3 has 14 amino acids. CDR1 MNHEY and CDR2 SVGEGT come from the germline V gene. Trimming cost V 2 bases and J 0 bases, with 8 bases left between them. This chain's CDR3 is CASSYNGVSYEQYF. In DNA form, the CDR3 reads TGTGCCAGCAGTTACAATGGGGTCTCCTACGAGCAGTACTTC.

The chain joins TRBV19 to TRBJ2-5, with 7 nucleotides matching TRBD2. CDR3 size: 14 residues. The V segment lost 3 bases and the J segment 5 bases; nucleotides outside the gene matches: 6. The V gene's germline CDR1 is LNHDA and CDR2 SQIVND (reference sequence). In nucleotides, the CDR3 is TGTGCCAGTAGTATGCAGGCAGCGGGGGAGACCCAGTACTTC. It translates to CASSMQAAGETQYF.

V and J are TRBV5-4 and TRBJ1-1, with a possible D match to TRBD1 (5 bases). CDR3 length: 13 residues. From germline, CDR1 is SGHNT and CDR2 YYREEE (reference sequence). V was cut by 4 bases and J by 12 bases, with 19 bases left in between. Here the CDR3 reads CASSQDVGGLTFF. The CDR3 nucleotides read TGTGCCAGCAGCCAGGACGTGGGGGGGTTGACTTTCTTT. The entire variable domain, with the rest obtained from reference TRBV5-4 and TRBJ1-1, is as follows: ETGVTQSPTHLIKTRGQQVTLRCSSQSGHNTVSWYQQALGQGPQFIFQYYREEENGRGNFPPRFSGLQFPNYSSELNVNALELDDSALYLCASSQDVGGLTFFGQGTRLTVV.

In regard to this clone: Its ends do not fully match the called genes, so a read error is possible. The CDR3 coding sequence is TGCGCCAGCAGCGAAGAGGGGGACCGAGTATATGGCTACACCTTC. Translation: CASSEEGDRVYGYTF. The chain employs TRBV4-3 and TRBJ1-2; possibly TRBD1 for D (6 bases). This CDR3 has 15 residues. Germline-derived CDR1 and CDR2 are LGHNA and YSLEER.